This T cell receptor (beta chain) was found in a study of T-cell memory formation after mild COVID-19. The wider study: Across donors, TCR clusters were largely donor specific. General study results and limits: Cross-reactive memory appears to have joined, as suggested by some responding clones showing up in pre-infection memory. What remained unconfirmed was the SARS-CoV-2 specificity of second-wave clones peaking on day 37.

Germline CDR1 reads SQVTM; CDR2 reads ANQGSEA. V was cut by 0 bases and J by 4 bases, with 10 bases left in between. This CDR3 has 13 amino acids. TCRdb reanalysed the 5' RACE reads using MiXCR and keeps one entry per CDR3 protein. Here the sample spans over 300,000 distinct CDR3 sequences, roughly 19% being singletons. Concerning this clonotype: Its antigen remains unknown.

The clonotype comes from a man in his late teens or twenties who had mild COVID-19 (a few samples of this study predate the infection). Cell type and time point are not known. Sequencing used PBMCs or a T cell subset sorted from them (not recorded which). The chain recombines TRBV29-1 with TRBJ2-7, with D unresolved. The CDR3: CSVEEAEKYEQYF. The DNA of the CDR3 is TGCAGCGTTGAAGAGGCCGAAAAATACGAGCAGTACTTC.